The rows below give T cell receptor beta chains drawn from one sample of a study of control samples from healthy donors and cancer patients. Profiling relied on immunoSEQ multiplex PCR, and the TCRdb table lists in-frame clones only, not all of them. The table records 85,000 to 100,000 clones, more than 75% of them present only once. The sample taken for sequencing was blood. Receptors were obtained from a man between 60 and 70 years old in good health. The CDR3 runs from the conserved cysteine through the conserved F or W. A D gene is named only where the DNA matches it firmly. Expanded clones are given a class, and other clones once, few, many or no size at all.

j_gene: TRBJ1-1
abundance: -
v_gene: TRBV28
d_gene: TRBD1
CDR3nt: TGTGCCAGCAGTTTGAAGGGGGCGGTCACTGAAGCTTTCTTT
CDR3aa: CASSLKGAVTEAFF

j_gene: TRBJ2-2
abundance: -
v_gene: TRBV3-1/TRBV3-2
d_gene: -
CDR3nt: TGTGCCAGCAGCCAAGTAACGCTGTACACCGGGGAGCTGTTTTTT
CDR3aa: CASSQVTLYTGELFF

j_gene: TRBJ1-4
abundance: -
v_gene: TRBV4-2
d_gene: TRBD1
CDR3nt: TGTGCCAGCAGCGGGCCGCCGGGACAGGGCTACGAAAAACTGTTTTTT
CDR3aa: CASSGPPGQGYEKLFF

j_gene: TRBJ1-3
abundance: once
v_gene: TRBV7-9
d_gene: -
CDR3nt: TGTGCCAGCAGCCCCAGGAGCAGGCCCTTCGGAAACACCATATATTTT
CDR3aa: CASSPRSRPFGNTIYF

j_gene: TRBJ1-4
abundance: few
v_gene: TRBV4-1
d_gene: -
CDR3nt: TGCGCCAGCAGCCGTTCAGGGGAGCGGGAACTGTTTTTT
CDR3aa: CASSRSGERELFF

j_gene: TRBJ2-7
abundance: -
v_gene: TRBV11-2
d_gene: -
CDR3nt: TGTGCCAGCAGCAAGAACGGACCCCGTTACGAGCAGTACTTC
CDR3aa: CASSKNGPRYEQYF

j_gene: TRBJ1-5
abundance: -
v_gene: TRBV10-2
d_gene: -
CDR3nt: TGCGCCAGCAGTGAGTCGGGTTTAACGGGCAATCAGCCCCAGCATTTT
CDR3aa: CASSESGLTGNQPQHF

j_gene: TRBJ1-1
abundance: -
v_gene: TRBV7-9
d_gene: TRBD1
CDR3nt: TGTGCCAGCAGCTTAGGGACAGGGCGGCGAGCTTTCTTT
CDR3aa: CASSLGTGRRAFF

j_gene: TRBJ1-5
abundance: -
v_gene: TRBV5-6
d_gene: -
CDR3nt: TGTGCCAGCAGCTTGCGGGGTACAGAGGATAGCAATCAGCCCCAGCATTTT
CDR3aa: CASSLRGTEDSNQPQHF

j_gene: TRBJ1-5
abundance: -
v_gene: TRBV6-1
d_gene: -
CDR3nt: TGTGCCAGCAGTGAAGAGGCACAAGGCAATCAGCCCCAGCATTTT
CDR3aa: CASSEEAQGNQPQHF

j_gene: TRBJ2-5
abundance: -
v_gene: TRBV3-1/TRBV3-2
d_gene: TRBD2
CDR3nt: TGTGCCAGCAGCCAAGGGACTAGAGAGACCCAGTACTTC
CDR3aa: CASSQGTRETQYF

j_gene: TRBJ2-5
abundance: once
v_gene: TRBV7-9
d_gene: -
CDR3nt: TGTGCCAGCAGCTTAGACAGGGAAGAGACCCAGTACTTC
CDR3aa: CASSLDREETQYF

j_gene: TRBJ2-7
abundance: few
v_gene: TRBV5-8
d_gene: -
CDR3nt: TGTGCCAGCAGAAAGGTGGGGCGCTCCTACGAGCAGTACTTC
CDR3aa: CASRKVGRSYEQYF

j_gene: TRBJ2-7
abundance: -
v_gene: TRBV7-2
d_gene: -
CDR3nt: TGTGCCAGCAGCTTAGTGGGACTGGGCCCCCTGAGCTCCTACGAGCAGTACTTC
CDR3aa: CASSLVGLGPLSSYEQYF

j_gene: TRBJ1-1
abundance: -
v_gene: TRBV18
d_gene: -
CDR3nt: TGTGCCAGCTCCATGAACACTGAAGCTTTCTTT
CDR3aa: CASSMNTEAFF

j_gene: TRBJ2-7
abundance: -
v_gene: TRBV7-6
d_gene: -
CDR3nt: TGTGCCAGCAGCTTGAGGGTATCCTACGAGCAGTACTTC
CDR3aa: CASSLRVSYEQYF

j_gene: TRBJ2-1
abundance: -
v_gene: TRBV4-2
d_gene: TRBD2
CDR3nt: TGTGCCAGCAGCCGAGTGACTAGCGGGAATTACAATGAGCAGTTCTTC
CDR3aa: CASSRVTSGNYNEQFF

j_gene: TRBJ2-1
abundance: few
v_gene: TRBV10-3
d_gene: TRBD2
CDR3nt: TGTGCCATCAGTGAGGGGGGACTAGCGGTGTACAATGAGCAGTTCTTC
CDR3aa: CAISEGGLAVYNEQFF

j_gene: TRBJ1-1
abundance: -
v_gene: TRBV2
d_gene: -
CDR3nt: TGTGCCAGCAGTGAAGCAGGTATGAACACTGAAGCTTTCTTT
CDR3aa: CASSEAGMNTEAFF

j_gene: TRBJ2-7
abundance: -
v_gene: TRBV27
d_gene: -
CDR3nt: TGTGCCAGCAGTTTATCCGGGACAAATTCACCCTACGAGCAGTACTTC
CDR3aa: CASSLSGTNSPYEQYF

j_gene: TRBJ2-5
abundance: -
v_gene: TRBV24-1
d_gene: -
CDR3nt: TGTGCCACCAGTGGAATGGGGGCGGGTCTACAAGAGACCCAGTACTTC
CDR3aa: CATSGMGAGLQETQYF

j_gene: TRBJ2-2
abundance: -
v_gene: TRBV11-3
d_gene: -
CDR3nt: TGTGCCAGCAGCGTACAGGGTGAGGACACCGGGGAGCTGTTTTTT
CDR3aa: CASSVQGEDTGELFF

j_gene: TRBJ2-5
abundance: -
v_gene: TRBV28
d_gene: TRBD2
CDR3nt: TGTGCCAGCAGCCCCCCCGGGGGGGGGAAAGAGACCCAGTACTTC
CDR3aa: CASSPPGGGKETQYF

j_gene: TRBJ1-1
abundance: -
v_gene: TRBV7-6
d_gene: -
CDR3nt: TGTGCCAGCAGCTTGGGGGGTCGCACTGAAGCTTTCTTT
CDR3aa: CASSLGGRTEAFF

j_gene: TRBJ2-3
abundance: -
v_gene: TRBV28
d_gene: -
CDR3nt: TGTGCCAGCAGTTTACTCTTCCTAGAGGCAGATACGCAGTATTTT
CDR3aa: CASSLLFLEADTQYF

j_gene: TRBJ2-5
abundance: -
v_gene: TRBV28
d_gene: -
CDR3nt: TGTGCCAGCACCCAAGGAGGACACCAAGAGACCCAGTACTTC
CDR3aa: CASTQGGHQETQYF

j_gene: TRBJ2-2
abundance: few
v_gene: TRBV18
d_gene: TRBD1
CDR3nt: TGTGCCAGCTCACCGGGACAGGAGAACACCGGGGAGCTGTTTTTT
CDR3aa: CASSPGQENTGELFF

j_gene: TRBJ1-2
abundance: -
v_gene: TRBV11-2
d_gene: -
CDR3nt: TGTGCCAGCAGCCCCGGAGGGGCAGGCGGCTACACCTTC
CDR3aa: CASSPGGAGGYTF

j_gene: TRBJ1-2
abundance: -
v_gene: TRBV4-2
d_gene: -
CDR3nt: TGTGCCAGCAGCCAAGGGACTGCTGACTATGGCTACACCTTC
CDR3aa: CASSQGTADYGYTF

j_gene: TRBJ2-7
abundance: few
v_gene: TRBV6-5
d_gene: TRBD1
CDR3nt: TGTGCCAGCAGGGGGGGACAGGTGCACATCTTC
CDR3aa: CASRGGQVHIF

j_gene: TRBJ1-5
abundance: -
v_gene: TRBV18
d_gene: -
CDR3nt: TGTGCCAGCTCAGAGACAGGCCCCAATCAGCCCCAGCATTTT
CDR3aa: CASSETGPNQPQHF